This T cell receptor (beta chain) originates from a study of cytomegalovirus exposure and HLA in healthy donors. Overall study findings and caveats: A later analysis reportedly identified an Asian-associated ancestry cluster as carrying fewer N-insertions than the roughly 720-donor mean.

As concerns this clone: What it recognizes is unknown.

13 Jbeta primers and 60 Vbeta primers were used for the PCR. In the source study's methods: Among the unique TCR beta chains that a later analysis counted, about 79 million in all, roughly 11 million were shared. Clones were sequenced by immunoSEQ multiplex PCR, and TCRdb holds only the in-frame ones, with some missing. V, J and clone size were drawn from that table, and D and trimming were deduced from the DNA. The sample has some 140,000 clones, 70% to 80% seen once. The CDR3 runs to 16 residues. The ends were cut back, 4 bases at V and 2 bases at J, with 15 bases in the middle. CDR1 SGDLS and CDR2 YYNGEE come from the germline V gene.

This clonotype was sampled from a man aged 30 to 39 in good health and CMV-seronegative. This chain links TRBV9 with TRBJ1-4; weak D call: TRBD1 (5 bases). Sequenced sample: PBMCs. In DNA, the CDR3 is TGTGCCAGCAGCTCCTTCAGGGTAGGGACTAATGAAAAACTGTTTTTT. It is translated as CASSSFRVGTNEKLFF.